The T cell receptor (beta chain) under discussion was sequenced for a study of T-cell memory formation after mild COVID-19. Study-level information: For the most part, TCR clusters were specific to one donor. Study-wide results and caveats: Certain responding clones were present in pre-infection memory, suggesting participation of cross-reactive memory.

Concerning this clonotype itself: Its matching antigen is unknown.

It was 5'RACE with constant-segment primers that produced the TCR alpha and TCR beta cDNA libraries, which carried sample barcodes and UMIs. TCRdb re-derived calls from the 5' RACE reads in MiXCR, one entry per CDR3 protein. The data show more than 80,000 distinct CDR3 sequences, with about a sixth seen just once and 25% to 30% held by the top ten. Germline V gives CDR1 MNHNY, CDR2 SVGAGI (reference sequence). The ends lost 5 bases at V and 8 bases at J; junction bases unmatched: 6. This CDR3 has 15 amino acids. The chain is built from TRBV6-6 and TRBJ2-1; 13 bases are a match to TRBD2. The TCR comes from an adult woman who had mild COVID-19 (a few samples of this study predate the infection). Cell type and time point are not known. Material for sequencing was PBMCs or a T cell subset sorted from them (not recorded which). The CDR3 DNA sequence: TGTGCCAGCAGTAGGACTAGCGGGAGTGGCGATGAGCAGTTCTTC. Amino acids: CASSRTSGSGDEQFF.